The 4 T cell receptor beta chains listed next were all sequenced from one sample in a study of shared clonotypes between healthy human individuals. The protocol was immunoSEQ multiplex PCR, while the TCRdb copy is restricted to in-frame clones and leaves out a portion. The sample lists 2 million to 3 million clones, roughly 93% occurring once. The specimen sequenced was naive CD4+ T cells from PBMCs. The subset denotes: CD45RA+ positively selected. The receptor source for this set is a man younger than 35 in good health. Some clones in this sample may be carry-over from other donors' samples.

The chain is built from TRBV27 and TRBJ2-2, with D perhaps being TRBD1 or TRBD2 (5 bases each). The V end was cut by 7 bases, the J end by 1 base, with 13 bases between. The germline gives CDR1 MNHEY, CDR2 SMNVEV (reference sequence). The CDR3 runs 15 residues. CDR3 residues: CASTDGAENTGELFF. DNA for the CDR3: TGTGCCAGCACCGACGGGGCGGAGAACACCGGGGAGCTGTTTTTT.

The CDR3 DNA reads TGCGCCAGCAGCTCTACCCGGGACAGGGGTGTAACTGCTAGCGGATACAATGAGCAGTTCTTC. Amino acids: CASSSTRDRGVTASGYNEQFF. The V call is TRBV5-1, the J call TRBJ2-1, with TRBD1 identical over 10 bases. This CDR3 has 21 amino acids. CDR1 and CDR2 from the germline V gene are SGHRS and YFSETQ. Trimming at V came to 3 bases and at J to 4 bases, leaving 22 bases not matched to a gene.

This chain links TRBV2 with TRBJ1-2, with 7 bases matching TRBD1. J was trimmed by 6 bases and V by 6 bases; bases with no gene match: 4. Per the germline V gene, CDR1 is SNHLY and CDR2 is FYNNEI. The CDR3 has 12 residues. The CDR3 loop is CASRGDRDGYTF. The DNA for the CDR3 is TGTGCCAGCAGGGGGGACAGAGATGGCTACACCTTC.

This chain's CDR3 is CASSKLAGGILSEQFF. DNA for the CDR3: TGTGCCAGCAGTAAACTAGCGGGAGGGATTTTGAGTGAGCAGTTCTTC. This chain links TRBV11-2 with TRBJ2-1, with 13 positions matching TRBD2. There are 16 residues in the CDR3. V shed 6 bases, J shed 9 bases, and the junction held 11 bases outside the gene matches. The germline gives CDR1 SGHAT, CDR2 FQNNGV.